This TCR beta chain was profiled in a study of blood T cell repertoires in COVID-19 (TCRdb year 2020). About the study as a whole: Samples covering the acute and convalescent phases of COVID-19 were provided by collaborators in the United States, Italy and Spain. The prospective study material was composed of cDNA or gDNA derived from T cells, B-cell-depleted T cells, or PBMCs. The dataset comprised deeply sampled blood TCRbeta repertoires from subjects exposed to, actively infected with, or recovered from COVID-19. The repertoires were released in a freely available public database meant as a resource for research on the immune response to SARS-CoV-2. The samples were drawn from the first 160 participants of the ongoing ImmuneRACE study and from 1,254 subjects provided by 6 global collaborators. Nearly every sample came with metadata listing a de-identified subject ID, COVID-19 status, age in years and sex. Where available, HLA class I and class II types were taken from metadata supplied by the sample provider and were not determined by assay-based typing. Points the paper makes about the study in general: How much clinical and demographic metadata was included differed by source and by participant, and the metadata was provided uncurated.

This clone turned up a few times. The antigen it binds to is not known. Base qualities are missing; no much larger clone stands one base away. The immunoSEQ Assay, a bias-controlled multiplex PCR, was used to amplify TCRbeta CDR3 regions from genomic DNA. The original methods were these. Within the assay, amplification of reference gene primers was used to estimate how many nucleated cells each sample contained. To quantify the absolute abundance of each unique TCRbeta CDR3 rearrangement, sequence reads were collapsed and filtered. Productive Simpson clonality was computed per sample as the square root of Simpson's diversity index over productive rearrangements. Entries here come from immuneACCESS through TCRdb and include only in-frame sequences with V and J called. Some clones fail to appear in such tables; in the studies checked, an unresolved V gene covers under half of the shortfall, and the cause of the remainder is unknown. The D gene and trimming were derived from the DNA, and the V and J assignments and clone size from that table. The sample records about 120,000 clones, around 83% of which are singletons. Of the sample, approximately 3.6% is held by the ten largest clones.

Participants in the prospective study were aged 18 to 89 years, lived in some 24 United States geographic areas, and enrolled through a virtual design. In the prospective study, participants were assigned to cohorts based on the clinical history participants reported in a screening survey and a study questionnaire. For ImmuneRACE Cohort 3, a participant was defined as recovered based on two consecutive negative NP/OP PCR tests, clearance by a healthcare professional, or resolution of symptoms. In the prospective study, whole blood, serum and a nasopharyngeal or oropharyngeal swab were collected from each participant by mobile phlebotomists. Additional blood draws and questionnaires over an approximately 2-month period could optionally be provided by prospective study participants. Before DNA extraction, prospective study blood samples were shipped either frozen or at room temperature. The germline V gene gives CDR1 as MDHEN and CDR2 as SYDVKM. The CDR3 numbers 15 residues from cysteine through phenylalanine. Just CDR3 DNA is preserved here, 45 bases in frame from base 1. Relative to germline, V is missing 4 bases and J is missing 4 bases, with 2 bases of the junction outside any gene match.

The sequence derives from a woman younger than 45 who had recovered from COVID-19. The sequence joins TRBV28 to TRBJ2-2, with 11 bases in between that match TRBD2. Sequencing input: PBMCs or T cells enriched from blood (not recorded which). The CDR3 loop reads CASSSLAGGTGELFF. The bases are TGTGCCAGCAGTTCCCTAGCGGGAGGCACCGGGGAGCTGTTTTTT.